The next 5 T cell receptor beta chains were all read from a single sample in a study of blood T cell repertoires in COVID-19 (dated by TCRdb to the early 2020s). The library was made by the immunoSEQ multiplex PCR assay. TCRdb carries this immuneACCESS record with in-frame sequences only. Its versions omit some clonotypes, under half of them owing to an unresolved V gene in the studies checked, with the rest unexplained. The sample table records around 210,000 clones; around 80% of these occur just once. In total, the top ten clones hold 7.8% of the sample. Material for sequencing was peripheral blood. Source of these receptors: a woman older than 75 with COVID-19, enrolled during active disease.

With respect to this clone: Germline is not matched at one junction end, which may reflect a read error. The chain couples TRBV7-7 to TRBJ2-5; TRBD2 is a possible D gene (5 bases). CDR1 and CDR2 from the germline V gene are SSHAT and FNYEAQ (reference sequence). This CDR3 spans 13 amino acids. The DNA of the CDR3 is TGTGCTAGCAGGTTGCGGGTGGGGGAGACCCAGTACTTC. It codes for CASRLRVGETQYF. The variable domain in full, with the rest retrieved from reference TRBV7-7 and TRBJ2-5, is GAGVSQSPRYKVTKRGQDVTLRCDPISSHATLYWYQQALGQGPEFLTYFNYEAQPDKSGLPSDRFSAERPEGSISTLTIQRTEQRDSAMYRCASRLRVGETQYFGPGTRLLVL.

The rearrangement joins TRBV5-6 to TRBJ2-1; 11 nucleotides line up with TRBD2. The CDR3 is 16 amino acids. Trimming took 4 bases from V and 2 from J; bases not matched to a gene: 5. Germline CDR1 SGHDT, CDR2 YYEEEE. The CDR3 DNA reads TGTGCCAGCAGCCTGACTAGCGGGAACACCTACAATGAGCAGTTCTTC. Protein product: CASSLTSGNTYNEQFF.

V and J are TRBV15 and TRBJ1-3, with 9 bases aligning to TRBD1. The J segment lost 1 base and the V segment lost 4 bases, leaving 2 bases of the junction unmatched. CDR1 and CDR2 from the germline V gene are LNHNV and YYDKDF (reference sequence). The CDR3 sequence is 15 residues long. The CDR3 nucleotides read TGTGCCACCAGCAAGGACAGGGGTTCTGGAAACACCATATATTTT. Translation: CATSKDRGSGNTIYF.

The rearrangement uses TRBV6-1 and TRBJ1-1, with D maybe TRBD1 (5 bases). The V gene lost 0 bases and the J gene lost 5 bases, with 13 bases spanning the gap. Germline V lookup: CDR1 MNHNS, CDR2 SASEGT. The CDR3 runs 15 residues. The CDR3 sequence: CASSEARGGWTEAFF. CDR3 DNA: TGTGCCAGCAGTGAAGCCCGGGGGGGTTGGACTGAAGCTTTCTTT.

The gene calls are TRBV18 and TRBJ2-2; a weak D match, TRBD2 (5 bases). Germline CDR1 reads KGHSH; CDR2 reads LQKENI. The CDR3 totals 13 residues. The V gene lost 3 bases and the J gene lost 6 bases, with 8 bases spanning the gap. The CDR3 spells CASSPRDSGELFF. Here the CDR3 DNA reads TGTGCCAGCTCACCTCGGGATTCCGGGGAGCTGTTTTTT.